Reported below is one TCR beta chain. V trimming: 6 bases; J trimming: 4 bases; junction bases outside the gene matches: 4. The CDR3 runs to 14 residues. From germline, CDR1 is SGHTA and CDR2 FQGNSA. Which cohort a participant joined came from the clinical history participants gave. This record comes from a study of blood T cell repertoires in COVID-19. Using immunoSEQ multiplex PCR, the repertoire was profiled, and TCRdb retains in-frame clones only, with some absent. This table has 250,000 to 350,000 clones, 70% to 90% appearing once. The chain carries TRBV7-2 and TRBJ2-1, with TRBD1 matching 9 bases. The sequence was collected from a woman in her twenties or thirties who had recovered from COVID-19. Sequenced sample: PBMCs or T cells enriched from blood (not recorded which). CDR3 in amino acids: CASRGQGSYNEQFF. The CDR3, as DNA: TGTGCCAGCAGGGGACAGGGATCATACAATGAGCAGTTCTTC.